This T cell receptor (beta chain) was sequenced during a study of OX40 agonist ivuxolimab in advanced cancers. V gave up 6 bases and J gave up 2 bases; unmatched junction bases: 6. Germline CDR1 is MDHEN and CDR2 is SYDVKM. CDR3 length: 15 residues. TCRdb's table, derived via immunoSEQ multiplex PCR, lists solely in-frame clones and lacks some. Of roughly 49,000 clones listed, approximately 85% are singletons. This sample comprised CD4+ or CD8+ T cells sorted from blood, obtained in a trial of the OX40 agonist ivuxolimab. The chain links TRBV28 to TRBJ2-1; TRBD2 aligns across 8 bases. The sequence was collected from an adult with an advanced solid tumor such as melanoma, head and neck, liver or kidney cancer. The CDR3 here is CASSRSGIAYNEQFF. The CDR3 DNA reads TGTGCCAGCAGCCGTAGCGGGATAGCCTACAATGAGCAGTTCTTC. Full variable domain (remainder filled in from reference TRBV28 and TRBJ2-1): DVKVTQSSRYLVKRTGEKVFLECVQDMDHENMFWYRQDPGLGLRLIYFSYDVKMKEKGDIPEGYSVSREKKERFSLILESASTNQTSMYLCASSRSGIAYNEQFFGPGTRLTVL.